A single count supports the clone carrying this T cell receptor beta chain. Its target is not known. These data come from a study of Ad26.COV2.S vaccination and SARS-CoV-2 variants. For the study at large: The COV1001 Ad26.COV2.S trial arm included the donor. Each vaccinee took Ad26.COV2.S intramuscularly, once or twice 56 days apart. Points from the study as a whole: Researchers cautioned that TCR breadth and depth analyses may have underestimated total T cell responses. Reported findings describe substantial breadth in spike-specific CD8+ and CD4+ T cell responses following vaccination.

The treatment: 19 received Ad26.COV2.S at low or high dose, single or two shots; 5 received placebo; per-sample allocation not given. Specimen acquisition occurred on day 63 following the initial vaccine or placebo injection. The method was immunoSEQ multiplex PCR; TCRdb's version includes in-frame clones alone and lacks a portion of them. The sample has about 420,000 clones; 70% to 90% are singletons. The sequences come from peripheral blood, collected in a trial of Ad26.COV2.S vaccine versus placebo. This TCR was recovered from a person aged 18-65 years who received the Ad26.COV2.S COVID-19 vaccine or a placebo.

As DNA, the CDR3 is TGTGCCAGTAGTATAACCGACTCTGGAAACACCATATATTTT. This gives the protein CASSITDSGNTIYF. The chain carries TRBV19 and TRBJ1-3; D gene ambiguous. Germline V gives CDR1 LNHDA, CDR2 SQIVND (reference sequence). This CDR3 has 14 residues. The ends were cut back, 2 bases at V and 0 bases at J, with 5 bases in the middle.